This T cell receptor beta chain is drawn from a study of control samples from healthy donors and cancer patients. The assay was immunoSEQ multiplex PCR, and TCRdb's table has in-frame clones only and misses some. Altogether roughly 95,000 clones are present, approximately 92% being singletons, with the ten largest covering around 3%. The receptor was derived from a human donor in good health. The donor label of this sample is uncertain. Sequencing was done on a sample of blood.

CDR3 sequence reads: CASSLTFSDREVVTDTQYF. The DNA for the CDR3 is TGCGCCAGCAGCTTGACCTTCTCCGACAGGGAGGTTGTCACAGATACGCAGTATTTT. The V and J genes are TRBV5-1 and TRBJ2-3; the D gene is possibly TRBD1 (7 bases). This CDR3 region has 19 residues. From germline, CDR1 is SGHRS and CDR2 YFSETQ. The germline V and J ends were trimmed by 1 base and 2 bases, with 23 bases remaining between them.